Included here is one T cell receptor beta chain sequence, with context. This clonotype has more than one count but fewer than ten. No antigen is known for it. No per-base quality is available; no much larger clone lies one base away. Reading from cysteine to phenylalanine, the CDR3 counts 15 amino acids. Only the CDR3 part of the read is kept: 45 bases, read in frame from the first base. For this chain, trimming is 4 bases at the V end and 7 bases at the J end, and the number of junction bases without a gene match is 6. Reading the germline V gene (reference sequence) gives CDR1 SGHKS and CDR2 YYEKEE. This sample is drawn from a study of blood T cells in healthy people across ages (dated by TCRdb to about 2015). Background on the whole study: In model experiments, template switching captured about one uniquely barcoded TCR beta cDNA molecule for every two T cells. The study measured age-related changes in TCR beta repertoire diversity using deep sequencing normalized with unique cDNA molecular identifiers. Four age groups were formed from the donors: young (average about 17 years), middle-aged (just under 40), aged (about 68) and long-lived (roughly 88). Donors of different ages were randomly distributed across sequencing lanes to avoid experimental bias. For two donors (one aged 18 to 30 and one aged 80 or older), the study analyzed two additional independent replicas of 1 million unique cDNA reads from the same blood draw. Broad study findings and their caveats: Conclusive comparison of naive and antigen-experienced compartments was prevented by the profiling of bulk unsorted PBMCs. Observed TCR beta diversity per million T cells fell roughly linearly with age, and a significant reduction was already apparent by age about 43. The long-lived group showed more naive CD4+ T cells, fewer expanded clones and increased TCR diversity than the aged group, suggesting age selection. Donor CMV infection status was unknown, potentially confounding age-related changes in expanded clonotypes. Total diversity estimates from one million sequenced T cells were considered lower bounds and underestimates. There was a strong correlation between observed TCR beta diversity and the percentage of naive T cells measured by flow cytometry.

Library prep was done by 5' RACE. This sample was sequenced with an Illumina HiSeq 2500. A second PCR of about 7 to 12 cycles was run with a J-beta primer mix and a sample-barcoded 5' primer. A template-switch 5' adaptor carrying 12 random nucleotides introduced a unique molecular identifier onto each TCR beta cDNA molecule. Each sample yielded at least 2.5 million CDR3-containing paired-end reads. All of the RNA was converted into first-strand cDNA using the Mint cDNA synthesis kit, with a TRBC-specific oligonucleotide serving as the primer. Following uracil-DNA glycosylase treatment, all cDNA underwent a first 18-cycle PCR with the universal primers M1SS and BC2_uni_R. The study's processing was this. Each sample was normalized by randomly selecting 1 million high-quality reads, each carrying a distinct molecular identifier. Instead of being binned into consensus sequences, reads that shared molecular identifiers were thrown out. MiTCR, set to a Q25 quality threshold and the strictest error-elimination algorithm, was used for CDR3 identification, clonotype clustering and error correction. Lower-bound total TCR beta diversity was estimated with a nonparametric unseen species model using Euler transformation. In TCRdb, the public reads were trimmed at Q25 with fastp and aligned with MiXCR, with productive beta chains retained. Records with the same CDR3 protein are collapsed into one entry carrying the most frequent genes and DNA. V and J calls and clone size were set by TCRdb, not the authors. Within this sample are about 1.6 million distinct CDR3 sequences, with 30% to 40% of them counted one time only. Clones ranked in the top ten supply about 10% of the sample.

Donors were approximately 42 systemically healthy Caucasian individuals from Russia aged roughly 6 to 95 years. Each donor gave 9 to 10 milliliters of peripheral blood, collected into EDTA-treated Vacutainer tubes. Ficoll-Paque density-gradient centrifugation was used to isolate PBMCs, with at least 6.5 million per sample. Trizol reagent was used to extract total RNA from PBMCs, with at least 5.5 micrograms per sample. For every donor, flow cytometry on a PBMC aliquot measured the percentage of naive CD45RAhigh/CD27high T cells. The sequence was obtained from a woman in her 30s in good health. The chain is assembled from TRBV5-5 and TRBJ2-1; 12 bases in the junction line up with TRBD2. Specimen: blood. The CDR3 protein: CASSPTSGGLNEQFF. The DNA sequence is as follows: TGTGCCAGCAGCCCAACTAGCGGGGGGTTGAATGAGCAGTTCTTC.